This TCR beta chain was captured in a study of a mutant IDH1 vaccine in newly diagnosed glioma. Study summary: Antecedent treatment encompassed radiotherapy, temozolomide, or their combination; the majority received both. Study-wide points: Among top peripheral T cell clonotypes, changes seemed unrelated to pseudoprogression.

Assay used: immunoSEQ multiplex PCR; TCRdb lists only in-frame clones, some missing. The table lists 45,000 to 55,000 clones, over 65% of them singletons. On this clone: Antigen unknown.

Time point indicated: week 35, safety follow-up. The investigators gave 300 ug of mutant IDH1 20-mer peptide in each vaccine dose, together with topical imiquimod. Every donor had a new WHO grade 3 or 4 astrocytoma that was IDH1-mutant, with loss of nuclear ATRX. The source is a man in his forties or fifties with glioma. Sequenced material: PBMCs, taken from a glioma patient whose treatment included an IDH1 peptide vaccine.

CDR3 protein: CASSLGSDSTDTQYF. CDR3 coding DNA: TGTGCCAGCAGCTTAGGGTCAGACAGCACAGATACGCAGTATTTT. This chain connects TRBV7-8 to TRBJ2-3, with D hard to call. V shed 1 base and J shed 0 bases, with 8 bases lying between them. CDR1 and CDR2 (germline): SGHVS, FQNEAQ. This CDR3 has 15 residues.